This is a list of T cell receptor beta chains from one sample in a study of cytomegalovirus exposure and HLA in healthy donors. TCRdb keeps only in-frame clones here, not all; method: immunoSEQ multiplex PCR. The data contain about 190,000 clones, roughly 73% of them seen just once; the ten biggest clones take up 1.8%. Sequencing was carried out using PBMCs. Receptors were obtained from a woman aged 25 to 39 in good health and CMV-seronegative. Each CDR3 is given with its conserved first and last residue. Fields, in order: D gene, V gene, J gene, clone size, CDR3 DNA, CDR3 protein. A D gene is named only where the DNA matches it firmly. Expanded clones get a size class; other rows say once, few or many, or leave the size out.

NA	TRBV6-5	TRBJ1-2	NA	TGTGCCAGCAGGGCCTTTAACTATGGCTACACCTTC	CASRAFNYGYTF
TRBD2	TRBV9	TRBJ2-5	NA	TGTGCCAGCAGCGCCCCATTTCGGGGGGGGACCCAGTACTTC	CASSAPFRGGTQYF
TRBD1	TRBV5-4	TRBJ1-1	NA	TGTGCCAGCAGCATTGGCAGGGGGATAAGGACTGAAGCTTTCTTT	CASSIGRGIRTEAFF
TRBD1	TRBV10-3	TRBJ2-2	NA	TGTGCCATCAGGCCGGGACAGTTACCGAACACCGGGGAGCTGTTTTTT	CAIRPGQLPNTGELFF
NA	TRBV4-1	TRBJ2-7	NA	TGCGCCAGCAGCCAAGAGGCGGGGTACGAGCAGTACTTC	CASSQEAGYEQYF
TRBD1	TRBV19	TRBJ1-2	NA	TGTGCCAGTAGTATGGGACAGAAGAGCTACTACACCTTC	CASSMGQKSYYTF
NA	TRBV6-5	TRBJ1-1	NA	TGTGCCAGCAGTTACCTCCGAGGTAATGAAGCTTTCTTT	CASSYLRGNEAFF
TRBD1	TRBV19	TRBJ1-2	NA	TGTGCCAGTAGTAGGAGGACAGGGGAAGTCTATGGCTACACCTTC	CASSRRTGEVYGYTF
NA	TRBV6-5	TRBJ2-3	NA	TGTGCCAGCAGCGTCGGGGGGCCCGTAGATACGCAGTATTTT	CASSVGGPVDTQYF
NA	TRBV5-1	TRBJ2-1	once	TGCGCCACCAGCCCCCTTGGAGGGGAGAGAATTGATGAGCAGTTCTTC	CATSPLGGERIDEQFF
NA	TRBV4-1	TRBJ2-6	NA	TGCGCCAGCAGCCATATACTTGGCTCTGGGGCCAACGTCCTGACTTTC	CASSHILGSGANVLTF
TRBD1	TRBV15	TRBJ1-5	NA	TGTGCCACCAGCAGAGACCGACAGGGTAATCAGCCCCAGCATTTT	CATSRDRQGNQPQHF
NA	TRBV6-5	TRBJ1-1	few	TGTGCCAGCAGTTACGGGCAGAACACTGAAGCTTTCTTT	CASSYGQNTEAFF
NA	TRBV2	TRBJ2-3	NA	TGTGCCAGCAGTAGAGACAGAAGCACAGATACGCAGTATTTT	CASSRDRSTDTQYF
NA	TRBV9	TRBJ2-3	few	TGTGCCAGCAGCCCTAGGGGAGGCCTAAGCACAGATACGCAGTATTTT	CASSPRGGLSTDTQYF
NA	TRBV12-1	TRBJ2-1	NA	TGTGCCAGCAGCGCCCTTCGGGCGGGAGCCTCCTTAGATGAGCAGTTCTTC	CASSALRAGASLDEQFF
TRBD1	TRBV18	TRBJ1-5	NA	TGTGCCAGCTCATCGGGACAGCACAATCAGCCCCAGCATTTT	CASSSGQHNQPQHF
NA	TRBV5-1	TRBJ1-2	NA	TGCGCCAGCAGCTTGGGGGAAGGGAGTGGCTACACCTTC	CASSLGEGSGYTF
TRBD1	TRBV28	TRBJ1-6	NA	TGTGCCAGCAGTCCCGGGACAGGGTTCTATTCACCCCTCCACTTT	CASSPGTGFYSPLHF
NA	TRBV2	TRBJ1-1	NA	TGTGCCAGCAGTGATTGGGGGCTGAACACTGAAGCTTTCTTT	CASSDWGLNTEAFF
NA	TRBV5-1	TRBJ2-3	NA	TGCGCCAGCAGCCACAAGTCCGATACGCAGTATTTT	CASSHKSDTQYF
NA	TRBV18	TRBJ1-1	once	TGTGCCAGCTCACAGGGACAGAACACTGAAGCTTTCTTT	CASSQGQNTEAFF
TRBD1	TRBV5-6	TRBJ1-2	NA	TGTGCCAGCAGCTTGACAGGGGGCTTTGACGGCTACACCTTC	CASSLTGGFDGYTF
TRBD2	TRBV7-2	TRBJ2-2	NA	TGTGCCAGCAGCCCAGCCCCGGGGGGGAGGGCCGGGGAGCTGTTTTTT	CASSPAPGGRAGELFF
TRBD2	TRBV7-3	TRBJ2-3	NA	TGTGCCAGCAGTCCTAGCGGGACAGATACGCAGTATTTT	CASSPSGTDTQYF
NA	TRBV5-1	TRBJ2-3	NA	TGCGCCAGCAGCTTGGAAGCGGGCCCCATAGATACGCAGTATTTT	CASSLEAGPIDTQYF
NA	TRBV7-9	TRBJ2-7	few	TGTTCCAGCAGGACCTTCAGGACAGACCTCATCAACGAGCAGTACTTC	CSSRTFRTDLINEQYF
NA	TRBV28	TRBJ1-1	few	TGTGCCAGCAGTGTCACAGGGCTGGTTGTTGAAGCTTTCTTT	CASSVTGLVVEAFF
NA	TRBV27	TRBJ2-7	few	TGTGCCAGCAGTTTGCAGGGTGCCTACGAGCAGTACTTC	CASSLQGAYEQYF
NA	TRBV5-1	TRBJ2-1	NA	TGCGCCAGCAGCTTGGGGCAGGGAATGAGGTCCTACAATGAGCAGTTCTTC	CASSLGQGMRSYNEQFF
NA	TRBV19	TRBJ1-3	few	TGTGCCAGTAGTCCCCGGGTCCACTCTGGAAACACCATATATTTT	CASSPRVHSGNTIYF
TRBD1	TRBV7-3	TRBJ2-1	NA	TGTGCCAGCAGCAGACCGGGGACAGGGGTCCATGAGCAGTTCTTC	CASSRPGTGVHEQFF
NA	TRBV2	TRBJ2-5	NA	TGTGCCAGCAGTCTATTCGGACTATGGGAGACCCAGTACTTC	CASSLFGLWETQYF
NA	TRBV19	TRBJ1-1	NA	TGTGCCAGTAGTATAGGTCAGGGGAACACTGAAGCTTTCTTT	CASSIGQGNTEAFF
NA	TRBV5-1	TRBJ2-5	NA	TGCGCCAGCAGCTTGGCCTATGGGCCGGAGACCCAGTACTTC	CASSLAYGPETQYF
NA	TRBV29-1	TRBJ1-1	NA	TGCAGCGTTACCAGGGCAGCCACTGAAGCTTTCTTT	CSVTRAATEAFF
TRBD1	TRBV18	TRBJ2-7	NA	TGTGCCAGCTCACGAGGGGACAGTTACGAGCAGTACTTC	CASSRGDSYEQYF